The sequence of this T cell receptor beta chain was determined in a study of early stage breast cancer tumors. Overall study context: Of roughly 17 invasive breast tumors, about a dozen were hormone receptor-positive, HER2-negative.

The table came from immunoSEQ multiplex PCR; TCRdb's copy has only in-frame clones and leaves some out. The sample holds tens of thousands of clones; about three quarters are singletons and the top ten take roughly 7.9%. Trimming left V 7 bases short and J 4 bases short, with 20 bases between. This CDR3 contains 15 residues. Germline V gives CDR1 MNHEY, CDR2 SMNVEV (reference sequence). This TCR derives from a person aged 45 to 59 with breast cancer. Sequencing was done on a sample of blood. This chain links TRBV27 with TRBJ2-7; D is ambiguous. CDR3 DNA sequence: TGTGCCAGCATCCTCCGACTCAGTCCATTATACGAGCAGTACTTC. This sequence encodes CASILRLSPLYEQYF.